The following is a T cell receptor beta chain sequence with its context. This sample is part of a study of blood T cell repertoires in COVID-19. Using immunoSEQ multiplex PCR, the repertoire was profiled, and TCRdb retains in-frame clones only, with some absent. In the table there are 350,000 to 450,000 clones, 80% to 85% of which are singletons. V shed 1 base and J shed 3 bases, with 9 bases lying between them. The germline V gene has CDR1 LGHNA and CDR2 YSLEER. This CDR3 has 14 residues. V and J are TRBV4-3 and TRBJ1-1; no clear D gene. The material sequenced was PBMCs or T cells enriched from blood (not recorded which). This TCR came from a woman aged 45-60 years who had recovered from COVID-19. In DNA, the CDR3 is TGCGCCAGCAGCCAAGGTAGCAAGGACACTGAAGCTTTCTTT. The encoded protein is CASSQGSKDTEAFF.